What follows are 6 T cell receptor beta chains derived from one specimen sequenced in a study of shared clonotypes between healthy human individuals (dated by TCRdb to the early 2020s). Libraries came from the immunoSEQ multiplex PCR assay. TCRdb stores this immuneACCESS table with in-frame sequences only. Part of the clones is absent; in the studies checked, under half of the shortfall reflects unresolved V genes, and no reason is known for the rest. Here the sample has approximately 2,000,000 clones; about 94% occur a single time. About 1.7% of the sample is taken by the ten largest. CD8 naive samples consisted of CD45RO-negative cells that were positively selected for CCR7, yielding a CD45RA+CCR7+ population without TemRA cells. The material sequenced was naive CD8+ T cells from PBMCs. In light of the paper, this sample's cell subset or site label describes: CD45RA+CCR7+. The receptors stem from a man in his late teens or twenties in good health. Some clones in this sample may be carry-over from other donors' samples.

The CDR3 is CSAYGGNTGELFF. The CDR3 DNA reads TGCAGCGCCTATGGGGGGAACACCGGGGAGCTGTTTTTT. The genes are TRBV29-1 and TRBJ2-2; D is possibly TRBD1 or TRBD2 (5 bases each). V shed 7 bases and J shed 1 base, with 10 bases lying between them. Germline V lookup: CDR1 SQVTM, CDR2 ANQGSEA. The CDR3 contains 13 residues.

This chain's CDR3 is CASSSVRGGGANVLTF. The CDR3 coding sequence is TGTGCCAGCAGCTCCGTCCGGGGGGGCGGGGCCAACGTCCTGACTTTC. V usage is TRBV7-9 and J usage is TRBJ2-6, with TRBD2 matching over 8 bases. Trimming cost V 4 bases and J 4 bases; bases outside gene matches: 6. Per germline, CDR1 SEHNR and CDR2 FQNEAQ (reference sequence). The CDR3 length is 16 residues.

The chain carries TRBV7-3 and TRBJ2-2, with 11 bases identical to TRBD2. V was pared by 4 bases and J by 1 base, with 2 bases of the junction left unmatched. Looked up from germline, CDR1 is SGHTA and CDR2 is FQGTGA. The CDR3 spans 16 residues. In DNA, the CDR3 is TGTGCCAGCAGCTACGGGACTAGCGGGAACACCGGGGAGCTGTTTTTT. Protein product: CASSYGTSGNTGELFF.

A single count supports this clone. The V gene is TRBV7-9, the J gene TRBJ1-1; D gene ambiguous. Germline CDR1 reads SEHNR; CDR2 reads FQNEAQ (reference sequence). Trimming took off 5 bases at V and 0 bases at J, with 19 bases between the two ends. This CDR3 contains 17 residues. CDR3 DNA sequence: TGTGCCAGCAGCCCAACCCCTGGGCAGGCGATGAACACTGAAGCTTTCTTT. This gives the protein CASSPTPGQAMNTEAFF. Drawing the rest from reference TRBV7-9 and TRBJ1-1, the complete variable domain is DTGVSQNPRHKITKRGQNVTFRCDPISEHNRLYWYRQTLGQGPEFLTYFQNEAQLEKSRLLSDRFSAERPKGSFSTLEIQRTEQGDSAMYLCASSPTPGQAMNTEAFFGQGTRLTVV.

This sequence joins TRBV7-9 and TRBJ2-2, with D possibly being TRBD1 (6 bases). This CDR3 spans 17 amino acids. Germline loops: CDR1 SEHNR, CDR2 FQNEAQ (reference sequence). V was trimmed by 4 bases and J by 1 base, leaving 16 bases between them. CDR3 DNA: TGTGCCAGCAGCTCGGACAGAACGTTGGGGAACACCGGGGAGCTGTTTTTT. It specifies CASSSDRTLGNTGELFF.

The V call is TRBV19, the J call TRBJ1-2; 7 nucleotides line up with TRBD1. The germline gives CDR1 LNHDA, CDR2 SQIVND (reference sequence). The CDR3 has 13 residues. The V gene end was trimmed by 7 bases and the J gene end by 8 bases; junction bases not matched to a gene: 10. The CDR3 is CASTIRQGEGYTF. The CDR3 nucleotides read TGTGCCAGTACCATCCGACAGGGTGAGGGCTACACCTTC. The full variable domain, its missing parts supplied by reference TRBV19 and TRBJ1-2, is DGGITQSPKYLFRKEGQNVTLSCEQNLNHDAMYWYRQDPGQGLRLIYYSQIVNDFQKGDIAEGYSVSREKKESFPLTVTSAQKNPTAFYLCASTIRQGEGYTFGSGTRLTVV.